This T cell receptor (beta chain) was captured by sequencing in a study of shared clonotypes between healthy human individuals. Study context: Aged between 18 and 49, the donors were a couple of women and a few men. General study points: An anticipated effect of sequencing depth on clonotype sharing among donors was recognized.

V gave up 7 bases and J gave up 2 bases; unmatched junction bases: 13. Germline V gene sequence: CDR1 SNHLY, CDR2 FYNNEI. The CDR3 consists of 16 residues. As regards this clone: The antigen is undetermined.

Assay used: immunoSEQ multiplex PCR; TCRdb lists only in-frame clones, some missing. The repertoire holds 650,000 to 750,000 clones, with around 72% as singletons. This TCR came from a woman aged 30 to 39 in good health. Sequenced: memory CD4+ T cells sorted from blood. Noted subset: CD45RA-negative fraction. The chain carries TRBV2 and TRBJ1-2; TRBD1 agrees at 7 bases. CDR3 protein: CASTSGPGQLNYGYTF. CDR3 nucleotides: TGTGCCAGCACCTCTGGCCCGGGACAGTTAAACTATGGCTACACCTTC.